Following are 28 T cell receptor beta chains from one sample sequenced in a study of T cell responses to AZD1222 COVID-19 vaccine. Produced via immunoSEQ multiplex PCR; TCRdb's table is partial and in-frame only. The sample has under 200,000 clones, approximately 90% seen once. Sequenced material: peripheral blood, taken 28 days after the second AZD1222 dose. The receptors derive from an adult who received the AZD1222 COVID-19 vaccine.

The rearrangement uses TRBV3-1 (or the pseudogene TRBV3-2) and TRBJ1-4, with D perhaps TRBD1 (6 bases). The V end was cut by 3 bases, the J end by 8 bases, with 13 bases between. Germline V gene lookup returns CDR1 LGHDT and CDR2 YNNKEL (reference sequence). The CDR3 length is 14 residues. The CDR3 DNA reads TGTGCCAGCAGCCAGACACAGGGATTAGAAAAACTGTTTTTT. It specifies CASSQTQGLEKLFF.

The CDR3 protein is CASSIKQGAHTGELFF. The CDR3, as DNA: TGTGCCAGTAGTATCAAGCAGGGGGCGCACACCGGGGAGCTGTTTTTT. The chain uses TRBV19 and TRBJ2-2, with TRBD1 identical over 8 bases. The CDR3 extends over 16 amino acids. V gave up 3 bases and J gave up 3 bases; unmatched junction bases: 6. Germline V gene data show CDR1 as LNHDA and CDR2 as SQIVND (reference sequence).

This chain uses TRBV11-2 with TRBJ2-4; 9 bases match TRBD2. V lost 1 base and J lost 0; bases outside the gene matches: 7. The germline gives CDR1 SGHAT, CDR2 FQNNGV. This CDR3 contains 18 residues. The CDR3 loop is CASSLVAGASLAKNIQYF. The DNA for the CDR3 is TGTGCCAGCAGCTTAGTAGCGGGGGCCAGTCTAGCCAAAAACATTCAGTACTTC.

J is TRBJ2-7 and V is TRBV4-3, with 9 bases matching TRBD2. This CDR3 is 19 amino acids long. The trim removed 0 bases at V and 0 bases at J, leaving 12 bases unmatched. Germline CDR1 reads LGHNA; CDR2 reads YSLEER. The CDR3 loop is CASSQDPPTSGYPSYEQYF. Here the CDR3 DNA reads TGCGCCAGCAGCCAAGACCCCCCGACTAGCGGATATCCCTCCTACGAGCAGTACTTC.

The chain is built from TRBV24-1 and TRBJ2-5; 14 bases line up with TRBD2. The CDR3 contains 16 residues. In germline, CDR1 is KGHDR, CDR2 SFDVKD. After removal of 2 bases from V and 6 bases from J, the junction contained 4 bases not matched to a gene. In DNA, the CDR3 is TGTGCCACCAGTGATTGGGGGACTAGCGGGAGTCAGACCCAGTACTTC. Encoded protein: CATSDWGTSGSQTQYF.

The V gene is TRBV7-9, the J gene TRBJ1-3, with D maybe TRBD1 (5 bases). The CDR3 is 17 residues long. Germline CDR1 reads SEHNR; CDR2 reads FQNEAQ (reference sequence). Trimming stripped 2 bases from V and 2 bases from J, with 16 bases between. CDR3 sequence: CASSLNGALKTGNTIYF. CDR3 sequence (DNA): TGTGCCAGCAGCTTAAACGGGGCATTAAAAACTGGAAACACCATATATTTT.

CDR3 nucleotides: TGTGCCAGCAGGGAGGAACTAGCTGAAGCTTTCTTT. Amino acids: CASREELAEAFF. V is TRBV28 and J is TRBJ1-1; D is ambiguous. The CDR3 contains 12 residues. Germline CDR1 reads MDHEN; CDR2 reads SYDVKM. Trimming took off 6 bases at V and 6 bases at J, with 11 bases between the two ends. Complete variable domain (other parts from reference TRBV28 and TRBJ1-1): DVKVTQSSRYLVKRTGEKVFLECVQDMDHENMFWYRQDPGLGLRLIYFSYDVKMKEKGDIPEGYSVSREKKERFSLILESASTNQTSMYLCASREELAEAFFGQGTRLTVV.

This rearrangement joins TRBV19 to TRBJ2-1; 12 positions agree with TRBD2. V shed 6 bases, J shed 6 bases, and the junction held 12 bases outside the gene matches. CDR3 length: 17 amino acids. Germline CDR1 LNHDA, CDR2 SQIVND (reference sequence). This CDR3 reads CASSFQTGLAGFNEQFF. Written as DNA, the CDR3 is TGTGCCAGTAGCTTCCAGACCGGACTAGCGGGATTCAATGAGCAGTTCTTC.

The chain employs TRBV11-2 and TRBJ1-1, with D possibly matching TRBD1 (5 bases). Trimming took off 3 bases at V and 1 base at J, with 15 bases between the two ends. This CDR3 has 16 amino acids. In germline, CDR1 is SGHAT, CDR2 FQNNGV. Here the CDR3 DNA reads TGTGCCAGCAGCTTGGGCGAGGGACCCGCGAACACTGAAGCTTTCTTT. Its translation: CASSLGEGPANTEAFF.

The chain employs TRBV18 and TRBJ1-2; 7 nucleotides align to TRBD1. Germline V gene data show CDR1 as KGHSH and CDR2 as LQKENI. The V gene end was trimmed by 2 bases and the J gene end by 0 bases; junction bases not matched to a gene: 0. The CDR3 contains 14 residues. The CDR3 bases are TGTGCCAGCTCACCAGACAGGGCTAACTATGGCTACACCTTC. It translates to CASSPDRANYGYTF.

V usage is TRBV7-2 and J usage is TRBJ2-2; D gene uncertain. Germline values: CDR1 SGHTA, CDR2 FQGNSA. CDR3 length: 16 residues. V was trimmed by 2 bases and J by 6 bases, leaving 16 bases between them. CDR3 residues: CASSLLASSRAGELFF. In nucleotides, the CDR3 is TGTGCCAGCAGCTTACTGGCCTCAAGCCGAGCCGGGGAGCTGTTTTTT.

Only a few counts were recorded for this clone. The V and J genes are TRBV7-2 and TRBJ2-7, with 7 nucleotides matching TRBD2. The CDR3 is 15 residues long. In germline, CDR1 is SGHTA, CDR2 FQGNSA. Germline trimming cut 5 bases from V and 0 bases from J; bases unmatched to any gene: 7. This CDR3 is CASSRGDFDSYEQYF. CDR3 nucleotides: TGTGCCAGCAGCCGGGGGGACTTTGACTCCTACGAGCAGTACTTC.

The chain uses TRBV14 and TRBJ2-1; 12 nucleotides agree with TRBD2. CDR3 size: 19 residues. Unmatched junction bases numbered 23, after V lost 9 bases and J lost 8 bases. CDR1 is SGHDN, CDR2 FVKESK, per germline. CDR3 protein: CARAVVLAGGRLVIYEQFF. CDR3 bases: TGTGCCAGAGCCGTGGTCCTAGCGGGAGGGAGACTGGTGATTTATGAGCAGTTCTTC.

The rearrangement uses TRBV5-1 and TRBJ2-7; D uncertain. CDR1 is SGHRS, CDR2 YFSETQ, per germline. This CDR3 contains 14 residues. The V end lost 3 bases, the J end lost 0 bases, and 10 bases lay between the germline ends. CDR3 in amino acids: CASSSRVNSYEQYF. The CDR3 nucleotides read TGCGCCAGCAGCTCCCGGGTTAACTCCTACGAGCAGTACTTC.

The rearrangement uses TRBV28 and TRBJ1-1; D might be TRBD1 (5 bases). V was pared by 7 bases and J by 8 bases, with 11 bases between. Looked up from germline, CDR1 is MDHEN and CDR2 is SYDVKM. The length of the CDR3 is 11 residues. CDR3 loop: CASTEGLEAFF. In DNA, the CDR3 is TGTGCCAGCACCGAGGGACTGGAAGCTTTCTTT.

This chain uses TRBV7-3 with TRBJ1-2, with D unclear. V lost 0 bases and J 2 bases, leaving 1 base between the germline ends. The CDR3 has 12 residues. Germline V gene sequence: CDR1 SGHTA, CDR2 FQGTGA. CDR3 nucleotide sequence: TGTGCCAGCAGCTTAACGAACTATGGCTACACCTTC. Translation gives CASSLTNYGYTF.

This clone was picked up one time. V is TRBV30 and J is TRBJ1-5; D not resolved. The CDR3 totals 13 residues. Trimming removed 0 bases at V and 5 bases at J, with 8 bases between. Germline-derived CDR1 and CDR2 are GTSNPN and SVGIG (reference sequence). CDR3 region: CAWSVHQHQPQHF. CDR3 nucleotide sequence: TGTGCCTGGAGTGTACACCAGCATCAGCCCCAGCATTTT. Supplemented by reference TRBV30 and TRBJ1-5, the full variable domain reads SQTIHQWPATLVQPVGSPLSLECTVEGTSNPNLYWYRQAAGRGLQLLFYSVGIGQISSEVPQNLSASRPQDRQFILSSKKLLLSDSGFYLCAWSVHQHQPQHFGDGTRLSIL.

The chain joins TRBV21-1 to TRBJ1-2. TRBV21-1 is assigned pseudogene status. This CDR3 spans 15 amino acids. The CDR3 protein is CASSVEVRTNYGYTF. DNA for the CDR3: TGTGCCAGCAGCGTTGAAGTACGGACCAACTATGGCTACACCTTC.

This rearrangement joins TRBV5-6 to TRBJ2-6; unclear D gene. Between the trimmed V and J ends, which lost 5 bases and 0 bases, there was a span of 9 bases. This CDR3 spans 15 amino acids. Germline CDR1 reads SGHDT; CDR2 reads YYEEEE. This chain's CDR3 is CASRQALSGANVLTF. The DNA of the CDR3 is TGTGCCAGCAGGCAGGCACTCTCTGGGGCCAACGTCCTGACTTTC.

This chain links TRBV6-5 with TRBJ1-2; 8 bases are shared with TRBD1. The trim removed 6 bases at V and 8 bases at J, leaving 8 bases unmatched. Germline lookup yields CDR1 MNHEY and CDR2 SVGAGI. The CDR3 is made up of 13 amino acids. CDR3: CASRSETGVGYTF. Written as DNA, the CDR3 is TGTGCCAGCAGGTCCGAGACAGGGGTAGGCTACACCTTC.

CDR3 region: CASSLAHTDTQYF. The CDR3 DNA reads as TGTGCCAGCAGCTTGGCCCACACAGATACGCAGTATTTT. The chain has TRBV7-3 and TRBJ2-3; D gene uncertain. The V end was cut by 3 bases, the J end by 2 bases, with 6 bases between. From germline, CDR1 is SGHTA and CDR2 FQGTGA. The CDR3 runs 13 residues.

The chain employs TRBV5-6 and TRBJ1-2; D is uncertain. Trimming stripped 0 bases from V and 4 bases from J, with 4 bases between. CDR1 is SGHDT, CDR2 YYEEEE, per germline. This CDR3 is built from 12 residues. The DNA of the CDR3 is TGTGCCAGCAGCTTGGCCACCTATGGCTACACCTTC. It codes for CASSLATYGYTF.

The V and J genes are TRBV30 and TRBJ1-5; D gene uncertain. There are 14 residues in the CDR3. V shed 1 base and J shed 4 bases, with 11 bases lying between them. CDR1 and CDR2 from the germline V gene are GTSNPN and SVGIG (reference sequence). The CDR3 protein is CAWSDAADNQPQHF. As DNA, the CDR3 is TGTGCCTGGAGTGACGCGGCAGATAATCAGCCCCAGCATTTT.

The genes are TRBV15 and TRBJ1-6; possible D gene TRBD1, 5 bases. The germline V gene encodes CDR1 LNHNV and CDR2 YYDKDF (reference sequence). This CDR3 comprises 18 residues. The V gene lost 0 bases and the J gene lost 9 bases, with 21 bases spanning the gap. CDR3 sequence: CATSRDGAGLTTSSPLHF. The DNA of the CDR3 is TGTGCCACCAGCAGAGATGGGGCCGGTCTAACTACGTCTTCACCCCTCCACTTT. Looking up the rest from reference TRBV15 and TRBJ1-6 gives the full variable domain: DAMVIQNPRYQVTQFGKPVTLSCSQTLNHNVMYWYQQKSSQAPKLLFHYYDKDFNNEADTPDNFQSRRPNTSFCFLDIRSPGLGDTAMYLCATSRDGAGLTTSSPLHFGNGTRLTVT.

CDR3 sequence reads: CASSSIYRGLAGYEQYF. For the CDR3, the DNA is TGTGCCAGCAGCTCGATATATAGAGGACTAGCGGGGTACGAGCAGTACTTC. The gene calls are TRBV5-4 and TRBJ2-7; 12 bases are shared with TRBD2. The CDR3 has 17 amino acids. V was clipped by 3 bases and J by 4 bases; unmatched bases: 11. Germline V gene sequence: CDR1 SGHNT, CDR2 YYREEE (reference sequence).

The rearrangement uses TRBV23-1 and TRBJ2-7; D not resolved. TRBV23-1 is placed among ORFs of uncertain function. The CDR3 has 16 residues. Trimming removed 4 bases from V and 5 bases from J, with 21 bases in between. CDR3 bases: TGCGCCAGCAGTCCCCGGCCCAATCTTCATTGGGACGAGCAGTACTTC. This codes for CASSPRPNLHWDEQYF.

The chain carries TRBV7-9 and TRBJ2-3, with 8 bases fitting TRBD2. The germline V gene encodes CDR1 SEHNR and CDR2 FQNEAQ (reference sequence). The CDR3 is 15 amino acids. V dropped 5 bases and J dropped 5; count of bases not matched to a gene: 9. In DNA, the CDR3 is TGTGCCAGCAGCCCGTCACGGGGGGGCGAAGATACGCAGTATTTT. Translation: CASSPSRGGEDTQYF.

The chain links TRBV2 to TRBJ1-5, with D possibly matching TRBD1 (5 bases). CDR1 is SNHLY, CDR2 FYNNEI, per germline. The CDR3 sequence is 16 residues long. V was cut by 6 bases and J by 5 bases, with 20 bases left in between. CDR3 coding DNA: TGTGCCAGCAGCGCCCGGAGGGGCAGAACAGATCAGCCCCAGCATTTT. This gives the protein CASSARRGRTDQPQHF.